This TCR beta chain emerged from a study of blood T cell repertoires in COVID-19. CDR3 size: 14 residues. The V gene lost 4 bases and the J gene lost 1 base, with 10 bases spanning the gap. CDR1 MNHEY and CDR2 SVGAGI come from the germline V gene. As originally analysed: Counts of nucleated cells, estimated from reference gene primer amplification, were obtained. Profiled with immunoSEQ multiplex PCR; TCRdb holds only in-frame clones, not every one. That table gives V, J and clone size, and the DNA gave D and trimming. The sample consists of more than 300,000 clones, 89% of them appearing once. The receptor's source is a man between 18 and 29 years old who had recovered from COVID-19. The chain employs TRBV6-5 and TRBJ1-2; no clear D. The specimen sequenced was peripheral blood. The CDR3 here is CASSSNSFNYGYTF. The CDR3 nucleotides are TGTGCCAGCAGTTCCAACTCTTTTAACTATGGCTACACCTTC.